This entry concerns a single TCR beta chain. Trimming took 6 bases from V and 2 from J, leaving 13 bases between them. In germline, CDR1 is SGHRS, CDR2 YFSETQ. CDR3 length: 14 amino acids. The sample is drawn from a study of T cells after yellow fever vaccination. Study-level background: The fractions with low cell numbers were processed using SMART-Seq v4 Ultra Low Input.

UMIs and a universal primer site were added when TCR cDNA was made by 5'RACE template switching. TCRdb called the 5' RACE reads again in MiXCR, with one record for every CDR3 protein. The sample shows 360,000 or so distinct CDR3 sequences, 9.5% to 13% of them seen only once. This chain connects TRBV5-1 to TRBJ2-3, with D unclear. This TCR was sampled from a man aged 18 to 30 who received the YFV17D yellow fever vaccine. This specimen was PBMCs, taken on the day of the first yellow fever vaccination. In DNA form, the CDR3 reads TGCGCCAGCAACACAGAATCTTCCACAGATACGCAGTATTTT. As protein: CASNTESSTDTQYF.